A selection of T cell receptor beta chains follows, all from one sample in a study of identical twins. MiXCR, applied by TCRdb to the 5' RACE reads, yields one record per CDR3 protein. This table holds roughly 770,000 distinct CDR3 sequences, 18% found once. This sample also belongs to another study, concerning T cells expressing NK-cell markers.

Material: PBMCs. The receptor source for this set is a woman aged 18-29 years in good health. Each CDR3 is given with its conserved first and last residue. D genes are given only for firm matches. Some rows have no size entry. The others give once, few or many, or a class for an expanded clone.

>TRBD1|TRBV12-3/TRBV12-4|TRBJ2-3|many
TGTGCCAGCAGCACTTCAGGGGGCCCAGATACGCAGTATTTT
CASSTSGGPDTQYF
>-|TRBV5-1|TRBJ2-1|few
TGCGCCAGCAGCTTGGGGGGTCATGTCCAGTTCTTC
CASSLGGHVQFF
>-|TRBV5-1|TRBJ2-1|-
TGCGCCAGCAGCGCAACGGCAGGGAGCAATGAGCAGTTCTTC
CASSATAGSNEQFF
>TRBD2|TRBV12-3/TRBV12-4|TRBJ2-1|-
TGTGCCAGCAGTTCAGGGACTAGCCCGAGCTCCTACAATGAGCAGTTCTTC
CASSSGTSPSSYNEQFF
>-|TRBV27|TRBJ2-7|few
TGTGCCAGTCGACCCCGGGTTGGCTCCTACGAGCAGTACTTC
CASRPRVGSYEQYF
>TRBD2|TRBV24-1|TRBJ2-1|-
TGTGCCACCAGTGACCTGAGCGGGAGAAGGGCCTACAATGAGCAGTTCTTC
CATSDLSGRRAYNEQFF
>TRBD1|TRBV6-5|TRBJ1-1|-
TGTGCCAGCAGTTCCGCTACAGGGGAAGGCAGTCGGGTCCCGCTTAAAGCTTTCTTT
CASSSATGEGSRVPLKAFF
>-|TRBV20-1|TRBJ2-2|-
TGCAGTGCTAGGACTCCCCTGAACACCGGGGAGCTGTTTTTT
CSARTPLNTGELFF
>-|TRBV20-1|TRBJ1-1|few
TGCAGTGCTAGTAGCACTGCTTACACTGAAGCTTTCTTT
CSASSTAYTEAFF
>TRBD2|TRBV20-1|TRBJ2-3|-
TGCAGTGCCAAGGGAATCGTTAGCGGGAAAGGAGATACGCAGTATTTT
CSAKGIVSGKGDTQYF
>-|TRBV29-1|TRBJ2-7|-
TGCAGCGTGGGGGCGGGAGTTAGCTACGAGCAGTACTTC
CSVGAGVSYEQYF
>-|TRBV2|TRBJ2-7|-
TGTGCCAGCAGTCCACTCCTGTCTGGCGAGCAGTACTTC
CASSPLLSGEQYF
>-|TRBV5-1|TRBJ1-4|few
TGCGCCAGCAGTGGTAATCCGGGACTCTGGAATGAAAAACTGTTTTTT
CASSGNPGLWNEKLFF
>-|TRBV5-1|TRBJ2-1|-
TGCGCCAGCAGCCTAATCCCCGGGACGGGATACAATGAGCAGTTCTTC
CASSLIPGTGYNEQFF
>-|TRBV6-5|TRBJ1-6|few
TGTGCCAGCAGTTACCGAGGCTCCTATAATTCACCCCTCCACTTT
CASSYRGSYNSPLHF
>-|TRBV2|TRBJ2-1|few
TGTGCCAGCAGACCACAGGGAATTGAGCAGTTCTTC
CASRPQGIEQFF
>-|TRBV10-3|TRBJ2-4|-
TGTGCCGTAGGCGATATGGAAAACATTCAGTACTTC
CAVGDMENIQYF
>-|TRBV2|TRBJ2-7|-
TGTGCCAGCAGTGGGAGAGGGCAGTACTTC
CASSGRGQYF
>-|TRBV29-1|TRBJ2-3|-
TGCAGCGTTGATTCCTGGGGGACAGATACGCAGTATTTT
CSVDSWGTDTQYF
>-|TRBV14|TRBJ2-3|few
TGTGCCAGCAGCCAAGGGAGCCACAGGACTAGCACAGATACGCAGTATTTT
CASSQGSHRTSTDTQYF
>-|TRBV7-6|TRBJ1-6|few
TGTGCCAGCAGCTTACGGCGGACTAATTCACCCCTCCACTTT
CASSLRRTNSPLHF
>TRBD2|TRBV12-3/TRBV12-4|TRBJ2-7|-
TGTGCCAGCAATGAGGGACTAGCGGGGCACGAGCAGTACTTC
CASNEGLAGHEQYF
>-|TRBV10-2|TRBJ1-1|-
TGCGCCAGCACGGAAGCAGGGCGAAGCACTGAAGCTTTCTTT
CASTEAGRSTEAFF
>TRBD1|TRBV5-1|TRBJ2-1|-
TGCGCCAGCAGCTTGGACGGGACAGGGGGCCTGCTAGGTTACAATGAGCAGTTCTTC
CASSLDGTGGLLGYNEQFF
>-|TRBV7-6|TRBJ2-7|many
TGTGCCAGCAGCTCACAGGGAAACGAGCAGTACTTC
CASSSQGNEQYF
>TRBD2|TRBV4-1|TRBJ2-5|many
TGCGCCAGCAGCGCGGGGGGACAAGAGACCCAGTACTTC
CASSAGGQETQYF
>-|TRBV7-8|TRBJ2-1|-
TGTGCCAGCAGCTTCTTCGGTAGGGAGCAGTTCTTC
CASSFFGREQFF
>-|TRBV20-1|TRBJ2-7|-
TGCAGTGCTAGAGTGCGGAGCACCTACGAGCAGTACTTC
CSARVRSTYEQYF
>-|TRBV7-3|TRBJ1-5|few
TGTGCCAGCAGCTTACTAGGTGTCAATCAGCCCCAGCATTTT
CASSLLGVNQPQHF
>-|TRBV20-1|TRBJ1-2|-
TGCAGTGCTAGAGATGGGGCAGGGGATGGCTATGGCTACACCTTC
CSARDGAGDGYGYTF
>TRBD2|TRBV20-1|TRBJ2-1|-
TGCAGTGCTAGAGATCCTAGCGGGAGAAAATATGAGCAGTTCTTC
CSARDPSGRKYEQFF
>-|TRBV25-1|TRBJ2-2|few
TGTGCCAGCAGTGCCGGGGGCGAGGTCGGGGAGCTGTTTTTT
CASSAGGEVGELFF
>TRBD1|TRBV20-1|TRBJ2-5|-
TGCAGTGCTATAAGGACAGGGAGAGAGACCCAGTACTTC
CSAIRTGRETQYF
>TRBD2|TRBV11-2|TRBJ2-3|-
TGTGCCAGCAGCTTAGACGGAGTGGGTGTGATTGGGGTCGTTGAAGCGGGAGAGACGGATACGCAGTATTTT
CASSLDGVGVIGVVEAGETDTQYF
>TRBD2|TRBV5-1|TRBJ2-5|few
TGCGCCAGCAGCTTGGGAAGCGGGGGGGCTCCAGAGACCCAGTACTTC
CASSLGSGGAPETQYF
>-|TRBV6-1|TRBJ1-2|-
TGTGCCAGCAGTCCCCAGGACCTCTACACCTTC
CASSPQDLYTF
>-|TRBV20-1|TRBJ2-5|-
TGCAGTGCTAGAGGCAGGAGGTGGCGGGAGACCCAGTACTTC
CSARGRRWRETQYF
>TRBD2|TRBV20-1|TRBJ2-7|-
TGCAGTGCTAGACCTAGCGGGAGCGAGCAGTACTTC
CSARPSGSEQYF
>-|TRBV2|TRBJ2-1|-
TGTGCCAGCAGTGTGGACGTTGGGGTTGAGCAGTTCTTC
CASSVDVGVEQFF
>-|TRBV12-3/TRBV12-4|TRBJ2-3|many
TGTGCCAGCTCGGACACAGGGAATACGCAGTATTTT
CASSDTGNTQYF
>TRBD1|TRBV20-1|TRBJ2-7|few
TGCAGTGCTGGAGGACAGGGGGCTCGGTACGAGCAGTACTTC
CSAGGQGARYEQYF
>TRBD1|TRBV7-3|TRBJ2-1|few
TGTGCCAGCAGCCCACCGGGACAGGGGAGCAATGAGCAGTTCTTC
CASSPPGQGSNEQFF
>-|TRBV2|TRBJ2-3|many
TGTGCCAGCAGTGATTTGAGTGGGAGTGGTACAGATACGCAGTATTTT
CASSDLSGSGTDTQYF
>TRBD2|TRBV27|TRBJ2-3|-
TGTGCCAGCAGTTCTTCTAGCGGGGGGGCCGTGAGTACGCAGTATTTT
CASSSSSGGAVSTQYF
>-|TRBV5-5|TRBJ1-4|-
TGTGCCAGCAGGAAGGGACCGTCCAACGGTAAAGAAAAACTGTTTTTT
CASRKGPSNGKEKLFF
>-|TRBV12-3/TRBV12-4|TRBJ1-1|-
TGTGCCAGCAGTTTGTCATATCTTGAAGCTTTCTTT
CASSLSYLEAFF
>-|TRBV9|TRBJ2-5|few
TGTGCCAGCAGCGTAGAAGTCTTCGGAGAGACCCAGTACTTC
CASSVEVFGETQYF
>TRBD1|TRBV4-3|TRBJ2-7|few
TGCGCCAGCAGCCAAGACTTCAGGGGGATCGAGCAGTACTTC
CASSQDFRGIEQYF
>-|TRBV2|TRBJ1-5|-
TGTGCCAGCAGTCGGGGACGTCAGCCCCAGCATTTT
CASSRGRQPQHF